The 17 T cell receptor beta chains below come from one sample, sequenced in a study of blood T cells in healthy people across ages. A second PCR of about 7 to 11 cycles used a sample-barcoded 5' primer and a J-beta primer mix. TCRdb re-called the 5' RACE reads with MiXCR, one entry per CDR3 protein. The sample has just under 900,000 distinct CDR3 sequences; 25% to 35% are singletons. The material sequenced was blood. The receptor set was obtained from an elderly woman in good health.

This clonotype has a count of ten or more. The genes are TRBV6-2 or TRBV6-3 and TRBJ2-6, with 8 bases identical to TRBD1. J gave up 3 bases and V 6 bases, and 4 bases lay outside the gene matches. Germline V CDR1 and CDR2: MNHEY, SVGEGT. The CDR3 spans 15 residues. CDR3 sequence: CASRMDRVGANVLTF. CDR3 in DNA: TGTGCCAGCAGGATGGACAGGGTTGGGGCCAACGTCCTGACTTTC.

This clonotype has more than one count but fewer than ten. V gene TRBV6-2 or TRBV6-3 combines with J gene TRBJ1-2; D is ambiguous. Germline lookup yields CDR1 MNHEY and CDR2 SVGEGT. This CDR3 contains 13 residues. V was pared by 6 bases and J by 6 bases, with 14 bases between. The CDR3 here is CASRRDKVDGYTF. CDR3 sequence (DNA): TGTGCCAGCAGGAGAGACAAGGTCGATGGCTACACCTTC.

There are many counts of this clonotype. J is TRBJ2-7 and V is TRBV7-9, with 7 bases identical to TRBD1. Germline V gives CDR1 SEHNR, CDR2 FQNEAQ (reference sequence). J was trimmed by 3 bases and V by 4 bases; bases with no gene match: 6. The CDR3 is 14 residues long. The CDR3 coding sequence is TGTGCCAGCAGCTCGACGACAGGGATCTACGAGCAGTACTTC. This encodes CASSSTTGIYEQYF. The full variable domain, rest sourced from reference TRBV7-9 and TRBJ2-7, is DTGVSQNPRHKITKRGQNVTFRCDPISEHNRLYWYRQTLGQGPEFLTYFQNEAQLEKSRLLSDRFSAERPKGSFSTLEIQRTEQGDSAMYLCASSSTTGIYEQYFGPGTRLTVT.

In this sample, this clonotype turned up many times. The gene calls are TRBV18 and TRBJ2-6; D may be TRBD1 (6 bases). The CDR3 is 17 residues long. Germline CDR1 reads KGHSH; CDR2 reads LQKENI. Trimming removed 3 bases from V and 1 base from J, with 13 bases in between. The CDR3 DNA follows: TGTGCCAGCTCACCCGCAGGACAGCGTTCTGGGGCCAACGTCCTGACTTTC. Translation gives CASSPAGQRSGANVLTF.

This clonotype was recorded at least ten times. This rearrangement joins TRBV6-5 to TRBJ1-2; D gene unclear. Germline V CDR1 and CDR2: MNHEY, SVGAGI. The ends were cut back, 6 bases at V and 7 bases at J, with 15 bases in the middle. The CDR3 runs to 13 residues. This CDR3 reads CASRSWDSPGYTF. CDR3 in DNA: TGTGCCAGCAGGAGTTGGGATTCCCCTGGCTACACCTTC.

This clonotype was found many times. The genes are TRBV6-1 and TRBJ2-3; no clear D. Germline V gives CDR1 MNHNS, CDR2 SASEGT. The V end lost 2 bases, the J end lost 1 base, and 13 bases lay between the germline ends. The CDR3 totals 16 residues. In DNA, the CDR3 is TGTGCCAGCAGTGAAACTTTGACCCACCGCACAGATACGCAGTATTTT. It specifies CASSETLTHRTDTQYF.

The sample holds a few counts of this clonotype. The V and J genes are TRBV5-1 and TRBJ2-3; 7 nucleotides line up with TRBD1. The CDR3 contains 15 residues. The germline V gene encodes CDR1 SGHRS and CDR2 YFSETQ. The ends lost 5 bases at V and 0 bases at J; junction bases unmatched: 6. In DNA, the CDR3 is TGCGCCAGCAGGCCTGGGACAGCTAGCACAGATACGCAGTATTTT. Translated, it gives CASRPGTASTDTQYF. Together with reference TRBV5-1 and TRBJ2-3, the CDR3 gives the full variable domain: KAGVTQTPRYLIKTRGQQVTLSCSPISGHRSVSWYQQTPGQGLQFLFEYFSETQRNKGNFPGRFSGRQFSNSRSEMNVSTLELGDSALYLCASRPGTASTDTQYFGPGTRLTVL.

The rearrangement links TRBV12-3 or TRBV12-4 to TRBJ1-1; D is perhaps TRBD1 (5 bases). CDR3 length: 13 amino acids. V lost 10 bases, J lost 3 bases, and 15 bases lay in between. CDR3 DNA sequence: TGTGCCAACAAAAAAAGGGGCGACACTGAAGCTTTCTTT. It yields the protein CANKKRGDTEAFF.

About this clonotype: A much larger clone lies a single base off, so this may be a read error. The V and J genes are TRBV11-3 and TRBJ2-3, with 8 bases aligning to TRBD1. The CDR3 is made up of 15 amino acids. The germline gives CDR1 SGHNT, CDR2 YENEEA. This CDR3 is CASSLQGAVADTRYF. The CDR3 bases are TGTGCCAGCAGCTTGCAGGGGGCGGTGGCAGATACGCGGTATTTT.

The chain links TRBV12-3 or TRBV12-4 to TRBJ1-6; 9 bases align to TRBD1. The CDR3 covers 16 residues. With V trimmed by 3 bases and J by 5 bases, 5 bases remained unmatched. CDR3 sequence: CASSFRTGVNNSPLHF. The CDR3 nucleotides are TGTGCCAGCAGTTTTAGGACAGGGGTTAATAATTCACCCCTCCACTTT.

At least ten counts were recorded for this clonotype. This rearrangement joins TRBV7-9 to TRBJ1-2; the D is unclear. The CDR3 spans 15 residues. CDR1 is SEHNR, CDR2 FQNEAQ, per germline (reference sequence). The V and J ends lost 2 bases and 5 bases respectively, with 15 bases between them. CDR3 protein: CASSLSSAPVYGYTF. CDR3 in DNA: TGTGCCAGCAGCTTAAGTAGCGCGCCGGTGTATGGCTACACCTTC.

This clonotype appeared a few times. The chain has TRBV5-1 and TRBJ2-2, with TRBD1 matching 8 bases. The CDR3 is 15 amino acids. Germline-derived CDR1 and CDR2 are SGHRS and YFSETQ. The junction had 3 bases not matched to a gene; V was cut back by 0 bases and J by 5 bases. The CDR3 reads CASSLGQGKTGELFF. CDR3 DNA sequence: TGCGCCAGCAGCTTGGGACAGGGGAAAACCGGGGAGCTGTTTTTT.

The gene calls are TRBV7-9 and TRBJ1-4; TRBD1 is a possible D gene (5 bases). Trimming shortened V by 2 bases and J by 5 bases, and 12 bases separated the two germline ends. CDR3 length: 15 residues. The V gene's germline CDR1 is SEHNR and CDR2 FQNEAQ (reference sequence). CDR3 residues: CASSLQGLRNEKLFF. The CDR3 DNA is TGTGCCAGCAGCTTACAGGGTCTTAGAAATGAAAAACTGTTTTTT.

Details on this clonotype: The junction shows a germline mismatch at one end, possibly a read error. CDR3 sequence: CASNLQTGSPPHF. CDR3 DNA: TGTGCCAGCAACCTCCAAACAGGTTCACCCCCCCACTTT. V usage is TRBV7-9 and J usage is TRBJ1-6, with D perhaps matching TRBD1 (5 bases). Germline CDR1 is SEHNR and CDR2 is FQNEAQ (reference sequence). CDR3 length: 13 amino acids.

This clonotype was picked up one time. This sequence joins TRBV11-2 and TRBJ2-1; 7 bases are shared with TRBD2. The V and J ends lost 1 base and 3 bases, in that order; junction bases with no gene match: 6. In germline, CDR1 is SGHAT, CDR2 FQNNGV. The CDR3 sequence is 16 residues long. The CDR3 nucleotides read TGTGCCAGCAGCTTAGCGGGACTACTTAACTACAATGAGCAGTTCTTC. Translating it yields CASSLAGLLNYNEQFF.

This clonotype was seen more than once but under ten times. This may stem from a read error, because a much larger clone lies one nucleotide away. The chain joins TRBV18 to TRBJ2-7, with D tentatively TRBD1 (6 bases). The CDR3 sequence is 15 residues long. With 6 bases removed from V and 7 bases from J, the gap between germline ends came to 22 bases. CDR1 is KGHSH, CDR2 LQKENI, per germline. The CDR3 DNA reads TGTGCCAGCTCCCCAATGTGGACAGAGTACAATGAGCAGTACTTC. Protein: CASSPMWTEYNEQYF.

In this sample, this clonotype turned up many times. This may be a read error, as it is one base from a much larger clone. The V gene is TRBV20-1, the J gene TRBJ2-7; tentatively, D is TRBD2 (6 bases). This CDR3 comprises 14 residues. V dropped 3 bases and J dropped 7 bases, with 19 bases sitting between them. In germline, CDR1 is DFQATT, CDR2 SNEGSKA (reference sequence). CDR3 in amino acids: CSAREGSIGFEQYF. The CDR3 DNA reads as TGCAGTGCTAGGGAGGGCAGTATCGGTTTTGAGCAGTACTTC.